These 17 T cell receptor beta chains originate from one sample sequenced in a study of T cell responses to AZD1222 COVID-19 vaccine. Method: immunoSEQ multiplex PCR; TCRdb's copy keeps in-frame clones and lacks some. The table lists about 130,000 clones, over 85% of them singletons, with roughly 2% in the top ten. The material sequenced was peripheral blood, taken on day 0 of AZD1222 vaccination. These receptors were collected from an adult in good health.

The chain links TRBV19 to TRBJ1-6, with D perhaps matching TRBD1 (5 bases). The germline V gene encodes CDR1 LNHDA and CDR2 SQIVND (reference sequence). The CDR3 runs 15 residues. Trimming took off 5 bases at V and 5 bases at J, with 13 bases between the two ends. The CDR3 DNA is TGTGCCAGTAGTGCCGAGACAGCAAATAATTCACCCCTCCACTTT. This sequence encodes CASSAETANNSPLHF. Using reference TRBV19 and TRBJ1-6 for the parts outside the CDR3, the full variable domain is DGGITQSPKYLFRKEGQNVTLSCEQNLNHDAMYWYRQDPGQGLRLIYYSQIVNDFQKGDIAEGYSVSREKKESFPLTVTSAQKNPTAFYLCASSAETANNSPLHFGNGTRLTVT.

This chain joins TRBV3-1 (or the pseudogene TRBV3-2) and TRBJ1-2; tentative D call: TRBD1 (5 bases). The CDR3 runs 15 residues. CDR1 is LGHDT, CDR2 YNNKEL, per germline (reference sequence). Trimming pared 1 base from V and 2 bases from J, leaving 11 bases between. DNA of the CDR3: TGTGCCAGCAGCCAAGGACGACAGACGAACTATGGCTACACCTTC. Translating it yields CASSQGRQTNYGYTF.

The table lists this clone with a count of one. V usage is TRBV5-6 and J usage is TRBJ2-7; 10 bases align to TRBD2. This CDR3 spans 16 amino acids. The V gene's germline CDR1 is SGHDT and CDR2 YYEEEE. J lost 2 bases, V lost 0 bases, and 5 bases had no gene match. CDR3 nucleotide sequence: TGTGCCAGCAGCTTGGGCCTAGCGGGAGTTGCCTACGAGCAGTACTTC. Amino acids: CASSLGLAGVAYEQYF.

This chain links TRBV5-1 with TRBJ2-2; 9 nucleotides agree with TRBD2. The CDR3 is 17 residues long. V shed 1 base, J shed 4 bases, and the junction held 8 bases outside the gene matches. Germline V CDR1 and CDR2: SGHRS, YFSETQ. The CDR3 DNA reads TGCGCCAGCAGCTTGATTTTAGCGGGAGAAGGCACCGGGGAGCTGTTTTTT. As protein: CASSLILAGEGTGELFF.

The J gene is TRBJ1-6, the V gene TRBV28, with a weak D call TRBD1 (6 bases). There are 15 residues in the CDR3. Germline CDR1 and CDR2: MDHEN and SYDVKM. V dropped 6 bases and J dropped 10 bases, with 19 bases sitting between them. CDR3 in amino acids: CASSGADRTVSPLHF. Here the CDR3 DNA reads TGTGCCAGCAGCGGAGCCGACCGGACAGTCTCACCCCTCCACTTT.

The chain links TRBV29-1 to TRBJ1-2, with D hard to call. CDR1 SQVTM and CDR2 ANQGSEA come from the germline V gene. V was cut by 3 bases and J by 0 bases, with 8 bases left in between. This CDR3 region has 13 residues. CDR3 DNA: TGCAGCGTTGAGATATTCCCTAACTATGGCTACACCTTC. Amino acid sequence: CSVEIFPNYGYTF.

This clone was seen just once. The J gene is TRBJ1-2, the V gene TRBV5-6; 10 bases agree with TRBD1. The CDR3 is 17 residues long. The germline V gene encodes CDR1 SGHDT and CDR2 YYEEEE. The V and J ends lost 4 bases and 3 bases, in that order; junction bases with no gene match: 12. The DNA of the CDR3 is TGTGCCAGCAGCCCCGACAGGGGGCTCCACCCCGACTATGGCTACACCTTC. Translating gives CASSPDRGLHPDYGYTF. The entire variable domain, with the rest obtained from reference TRBV5-6 and TRBJ1-2, is as follows: DAGVTQSPTHLIKTRGQQVTLRCSPKSGHDTVSWYQQALGQGPQFIFQYYEEEERQRGNFPDRFSGHQFPNYSSELNVNALLLGDSALYLCASSPDRGLHPDYGYTFGSGTRLTVV.

This clone was seen only once. The chain recombines TRBV3-1 (or the pseudogene TRBV3-2) with TRBJ2-3, with a tentative D call TRBD2 (5 bases). With 0 bases removed from V and 2 bases from J, the gap between germline ends came to 15 bases. This CDR3 has 17 amino acids. CDR1 and CDR2 (germline): LGHDT, YNNKEL (reference sequence). DNA for the CDR3: TGTGCCAGCAGCCAAGATCTCGGGGAAGCGCCCACAGATACGCAGTATTTT. It translates to CASSQDLGEAPTDTQYF.

This chain uses TRBV18 with TRBJ1-1, with D perhaps matching TRBD1 (5 bases). This CDR3 is 15 amino acids long. The germline V gene has CDR1 KGHSH and CDR2 LQKENI. V dropped 1 base and J dropped 0 bases, with 9 bases sitting between them. The CDR3 DNA follows: TGTGCCAGCTCACCACTGACAGATTTGAACACTGAAGCTTTCTTT. Its protein product is CASSPLTDLNTEAFF.

The gene calls are TRBV7-9 and TRBJ2-5; D is perhaps TRBD1 (6 bases). Germline V gene data show CDR1 as SEHNR and CDR2 as FQNEAQ (reference sequence). This CDR3 has 13 amino acids. The ends were cut back, 5 bases at V and 5 bases at J, with 12 bases in the middle. In nucleotides, the CDR3 is TGTGCCAGCAGCCCAAACAGGGCCGAGACCCAGTACTTC. It specifies CASSPNRAETQYF.

The gene calls are TRBV28 and TRBJ2-5; 10 nucleotides match TRBD2. Trimming took 4 bases from V and 7 from J; bases not matched to a gene: 12. The CDR3 totals 16 residues. The V gene's germline CDR1 is MDHEN and CDR2 SYDVKM. The CDR3 protein is CASSSPTLAGDRTQYF. The CDR3 DNA sequence: TGTGCCAGCAGTTCACCTACTCTAGCGGGGGATAGGACCCAGTACTTC.

The CDR3 nucleotides are TGTGCCAGTAGTATAATCAAGGGTTCGGGCAATCAGCCCCAGCATTTT. Residues: CASSIIKGSGNQPQHF. The genes are TRBV19 and TRBJ1-5; D unresolved. Germline CDR1 and CDR2: LNHDA and SQIVND (reference sequence). V was trimmed by 2 bases and J by 2 bases, leaving 13 bases between them. This CDR3 has 16 amino acids.

This chain uses TRBV7-9 with TRBJ1-1; D is ambiguous. CDR1 and CDR2 (germline): SEHNR, FQNEAQ (reference sequence). The CDR3 consists of 13 residues. The germline V and J ends were trimmed by 5 bases and 4 bases, with 11 bases remaining between them. CDR3 protein: CASSNTEPTEAFF. In nucleotides, the CDR3 is TGTGCCAGCAGCAACACAGAGCCCACTGAAGCTTTCTTT.

The CDR3 sequence is CASSNGGGRWNEQFF. For the CDR3, the DNA is TGCGCCAGCAGCAATGGCGGGGGGCGATGGAATGAGCAGTTCTTC. This rearrangement joins TRBV4-3 to TRBJ2-1, with 8 bases aligning to TRBD2. Germline CDR1 reads LGHNA; CDR2 reads YSLEER. This CDR3 is built from 15 residues. J was trimmed by 7 bases and V by 5 bases; bases with no gene match: 10.

This clone was picked up a small number of times. The chain joins TRBV27 to TRBJ1-6, with D maybe TRBD1 (5 bases). The germline CDR1 and CDR2 sequences are MNHEY and SMNVEV (reference sequence). V was trimmed by 2 bases and J by 10 bases, leaving 15 bases between them. The CDR3 contains 15 residues. CDR3 sequence reads: CASSLQAGRGSPLHF. The CDR3 DNA is TGTGCCAGCAGTTTACAGGCAGGGCGAGGGTCACCCCTCCACTTT.

The chain employs TRBV9 and TRBJ2-7; the D is unclear. Per the germline V gene, CDR1 is SGDLS and CDR2 is YYNGEE. The germline V and J ends were trimmed by 3 bases and 4 bases, with 8 bases remaining between them. This CDR3 region has 12 residues. The CDR3, as DNA: TGTGCCAGCAGCGCCTCCCCTTACGAGCAGTACTTC. As protein: CASSASPYEQYF.

This clone was observed once. The gene calls are TRBV27 and TRBJ2-3; TRBD2 agrees at 8 bases. The J segment lost 5 bases and the V segment lost 2 bases, leaving 3 bases of the junction unmatched. The CDR3 length is 14 residues. The V gene's germline CDR1 is MNHEY and CDR2 SMNVEV (reference sequence). The CDR3 sequence is CASSLASGRDTQYF. CDR3 nucleotides: TGTGCCAGCAGTTTAGCCAGCGGGAGAGATACGCAGTATTTT.